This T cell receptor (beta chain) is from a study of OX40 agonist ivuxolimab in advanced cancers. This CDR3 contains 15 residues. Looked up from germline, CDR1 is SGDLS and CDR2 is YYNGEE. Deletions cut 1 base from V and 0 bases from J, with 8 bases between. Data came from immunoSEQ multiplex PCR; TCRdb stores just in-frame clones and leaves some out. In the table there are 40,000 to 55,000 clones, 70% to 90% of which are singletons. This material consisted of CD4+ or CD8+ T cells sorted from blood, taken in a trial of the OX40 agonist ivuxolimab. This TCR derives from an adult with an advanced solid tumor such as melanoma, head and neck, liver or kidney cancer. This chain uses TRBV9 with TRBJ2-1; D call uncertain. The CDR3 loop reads CASSVTYHSYNEQFF. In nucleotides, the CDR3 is TGTGCCAGCAGCGTAACCTACCACTCCTACAATGAGCAGTTCTTC.